Each of the 11 T cell receptor beta chains below was sequenced from the same sample in a study of radiation and T cells in renal cell carcinoma. Assay used: immunoSEQ multiplex PCR; TCRdb lists only in-frame clones, some missing. The sample shows some 120,000 clones, roughly 77% of them seen only once. Time point specified: blood 2 weeks post-SBRT. Treatment indicated: 15 Gy SBRT to primary tumor, nephrectomy 4 weeks later. The sequences come from blood, collected from a patient whose treatment included radiotherapy and nephrectomy. The source is a woman between 55 and 75 years old with renal cell carcinoma.

The chain couples TRBV5-1 to TRBJ1-6; 11 positions match TRBD1. Germline CDR1 is SGHRS and CDR2 is YFSETQ. After removal of 5 bases from V and 7 bases from J, the junction contained 8 bases not matched to a gene. The CDR3 spans 16 residues. CDR3 sequence: CASRMDRGQENSPLHF. CDR3 sequence (DNA): TGCGCCAGCAGGATGGACAGGGGGCAGGAGAATTCACCCCTCCACTTT. Combining the CDR3 with reference TRBV5-1 and TRBJ1-6 gives the whole variable domain KAGVTQTPRYLIKTRGQQVTLSCSPISGHRSVSWYQQTPGQGLQFLFEYFSETQRNKGNFPGRFSGRQFSNSRSEMNVSTLELGDSALYLCASRMDRGQENSPLHFGNGTRLTVT.

V and J are TRBV2 and TRBJ1-1; tentative D call: TRBD1 (5 bases). Trimming left V 5 bases short and J 1 base short, with 11 bases between. CDR1 and CDR2 (germline): SNHLY, FYNNEI. The CDR3 spans 14 residues. The CDR3 here is CASSNTGGNTEAFF. The CDR3, as DNA: TGTGCCAGCAGTAATACAGGAGGGAACACTGAAGCTTTCTTT.

The V gene is TRBV18, the J gene TRBJ2-1, with 9 bases aligning to TRBD2. V lost 3 bases to trimming and J lost 3 bases; unmatched junction nucleotides: 0. CDR1 KGHSH and CDR2 LQKENI come from the germline V gene. This CDR3 has 14 amino acids. The CDR3 protein is CASSPSGGYNEQFF. The DNA for the CDR3 is TGTGCCAGCTCACCTAGCGGGGGCTACAATGAGCAGTTCTTC.

The chain employs TRBV5-1 and TRBJ2-7; D is possibly TRBD2 (6 bases). Per germline, CDR1 SGHRS and CDR2 YFSETQ. There are 14 residues in the CDR3. V lost 2 bases, J lost 6 bases, and 15 bases lay in between. The CDR3 loop reads CASSFGHYGSEQYF. CDR3 DNA: TGCGCCAGCAGCTTCGGACACTACGGGAGCGAGCAGTACTTC.

The chain has TRBV9 and TRBJ2-3; TRBD1 might be the D (6 bases). The length of the CDR3 is 15 residues. The V gene's germline CDR1 is SGDLS and CDR2 YYNGEE. The V and J ends lost 0 bases and 4 bases respectively, with 12 bases between them. In DNA, the CDR3 is TGTGCCAGCAGCGTAGCTGGGACATGGTCAGATACGCAGTATTTT. This codes for CASSVAGTWSDTQYF.

On this clone: Its ends do not fully match the called genes, so a read error is possible. This chain joins TRBV5-1 and TRBJ2-5; D may match TRBD1 or TRBD2 (5 bases each). The V gene's germline CDR1 is SGHRS and CDR2 YFSETQ. The CDR3 has 15 residues. The CDR3 sequence: CASRLESGAGETQYF. As DNA, the CDR3 is TGCGCCAGCAGGTTGGAGTCCGGGGCCGGAGAGACCCAGTACTTC.

The chain recombines TRBV5-1 with TRBJ2-7; 11 bases match TRBD2. From germline, CDR1 is SGHRS and CDR2 YFSETQ. V was clipped by 4 bases and J by 5 bases; unmatched bases: 17. This CDR3 region has 18 residues. The CDR3 DNA is TGCGCCAGCAGCCCCCCGACCGGGCTAGCGGGAGGACCTGACGAGCAGTACTTC. This encodes CASSPPTGLAGGPDEQYF.

The rearrangement uses TRBV2 and TRBJ2-7; 11 bases match TRBD2. The germline V gene has CDR1 SNHLY and CDR2 FYNNEI. The V segment lost 2 bases and the J segment 3 bases; nucleotides outside the gene matches: 6. CDR3 length equals 16 residues. The CDR3 sequence: CASSETSGRSGYEQYF. The CDR3 bases are TGTGCCAGCAGTGAAACTAGCGGGAGAAGCGGCTACGAGCAGTACTTC.

The chain employs TRBV29-1 and TRBJ1-5; no clear D gene. The CDR3 covers 12 residues. The germline V gene encodes CDR1 SQVTM and CDR2 ANQGSEA. Between the trimmed V and J ends, which lost 4 bases and 4 bases, there was a span of 8 bases. The DNA of the CDR3 is TGCAGCGTTGGAGTAGGAAATCAGCCCCAGCATTTT. Its protein is CSVGVGNQPQHF. Full variable domain (missing parts from reference TRBV29-1 and TRBJ1-5): SAVISQKPSRDICQRGTSLTIQCQVDSQVTMMFWYRQQPGQSLTLIATANQGSEATYESGFVIDKFPISRPNLTFSTLTVSNMSPEDSSIYLCSVGVGNQPQHFGDGTRLSIL.

V is TRBV6-5 and J is TRBJ1-4; D call uncertain. V was trimmed by 6 bases and J by 3 bases, leaving 5 bases between them. Germline CDR1 MNHEY, CDR2 SVGAGI. There are 12 residues in the CDR3. In nucleotides, the CDR3 is TGTGCCAGCAGCGACCCTAATGAAAAACTGTTTTTT. Translation gives CASSDPNEKLFF.

In this sample, this clone turned up a few times. J is TRBJ1-5 and V is TRBV6-5; the D gene is possibly TRBD1 (5 bases). Trimming removed 6 bases at V and 2 bases at J, with 14 bases between. CDR3 length: 15 residues. Looked up from germline, CDR1 is MNHEY and CDR2 is SVGAGI. CDR3 in amino acids: CASSTTGDGNQPQHF. The CDR3 nucleotides are TGTGCCAGCAGCACGACCGGGGACGGCAATCAGCCCCAGCATTTT.